These 26 T cell receptor beta chains originate from one sample sequenced in a study of beta chain features in type 1 diabetes. The investigators reverse transcribed all of the isolated RNA, so they sequenced expressed TCRB transcripts. Measured with immunoSEQ multiplex PCR; TCRdb has only the in-frame clones, and not every one. The table includes fewer than 550,000 clones, over 9.5% detected once. Sequenced material: naive CD4+ T cells from blood. The receptors shown here come from a woman in her late teens or twenties in good health.

CDR3 nucleotide sequence: TGTGCTAGTGGTTTGGTACGGCAGGAGAGGACGGAGACCCAGTACTTC. Protein product: CASGLVRQERTETQYF. The rearrangement uses TRBV12-5 and TRBJ2-5, with D hard to call. Germline values: CDR1 LGHNT, CDR2 FRNRAP. There are 16 residues in the CDR3. Trimming pared 0 bases from V and 5 bases from J, leaving 16 bases between.

This clone has more than one count but fewer than ten. The chain recombines TRBV7-3 with TRBJ2-4; D perhaps matches TRBD1 (6 bases). Germline-derived CDR1 and CDR2 are SGHTA and FQGTGA. Trimming took 3 bases from V and 9 from J, leaving 12 bases between them. The CDR3 consists of 13 residues. Here the CDR3 DNA reads TGTGCCAGCAGCTTGGACAGCTTCGGCATTCAGTACTTC. Protein: CASSLDSFGIQYF.

Here the CDR3 reads CASSLTGPPPYNEQFF. The CDR3 DNA reads TGTGCCAGCAGCTTAACGGGACCTCCACCCTACAATGAGCAGTTCTTC. The V call is TRBV7-3, the J call TRBJ2-1, with D perhaps being TRBD1 or TRBD2 (5 bases each). Germline V CDR1 and CDR2: SGHTA, FQGTGA. V dropped 0 bases and J dropped 2 bases, with 11 bases sitting between them. The CDR3 extends over 16 amino acids.

The rearrangement uses TRBV2 and TRBJ1-1; 8 nucleotides match TRBD1. This CDR3 is built from 13 residues. Germline V gene data show CDR1 as SNHLY and CDR2 as FYNNEI. Losses at the gene ends were 8 bases for V and 3 bases for J; bases not matched to a gene: 5. This CDR3 reads CASGGQGDTEAFF. The DNA for the CDR3 is TGTGCCAGCGGCGGACAGGGCGACACTGAAGCTTTCTTT.

The chain couples TRBV7-8 to TRBJ1-1; TRBD1 matches at 7 bases. Trimming cost V 5 bases and J 2 bases; bases outside gene matches: 5. The germline CDR1 and CDR2 sequences are SGHVS and FQNEAQ. CDR3 length equals 14 residues. CDR3 nucleotides: TGTGCCAGCAGCCCGGGGACAGCTAACACTGAAGCTTTCTTT. This encodes CASSPGTANTEAFF.

The chain has TRBV7-2 and TRBJ2-1; TRBD2 matches at 9 bases. The CDR3 runs 17 residues. Unmatched junction bases numbered 7, after V lost 1 base and J lost 3 bases. The germline CDR1 and CDR2 sequences are SGHTA and FQGNSA. CDR3 in amino acids: CASSLGPREGLYNEQFF. In DNA form, the CDR3 reads TGTGCCAGCAGCTTAGGCCCGCGGGAGGGGCTCTACAATGAGCAGTTCTTC.

This chain uses TRBV2 with TRBJ2-3; 8 positions agree with TRBD1. This CDR3 has 15 amino acids. J was trimmed by 0 bases and V by 3 bases; bases with no gene match: 2. The V gene's germline CDR1 is SNHLY and CDR2 FYNNEI. In DNA, the CDR3 is TGTGCCAGCAGTGAGGACAGGGACAGCACAGATACGCAGTATTTT. It encodes CASSEDRDSTDTQYF.

This clone was counted a few times. V gene TRBV9 combines with J gene TRBJ2-1; 12 bases agree with TRBD2. The CDR3 length is 17 residues. Germline V gene data show CDR1 as SGDLS and CDR2 as YYNGEE. The J segment lost 3 bases and the V segment lost 0 bases, leaving 4 bases of the junction unmatched. This CDR3 reads CASSVAPTSGSYNEQFF. The CDR3 coding sequence is TGTGCCAGCAGCGTAGCCCCGACTAGCGGGAGCTACAATGAGCAGTTCTTC. The whole variable domain, remainder taken from reference TRBV9 and TRBJ2-1, is DSGVTQTPKHLITATGQRVTLRCSPRSGDLSVYWYQQSLDQGLQFLIQYYNGEERAKGNILERFSAQQFPDLHSELNLSSLELGDSALYFCASSVAPTSGSYNEQFFGPGTRLTVL.

The chain recombines TRBV5-1 with TRBJ2-3, with 12 bases lining up with TRBD2. The CDR3 is 16 residues long. CDR1 SGHRS and CDR2 YFSETQ come from the germline V gene. V lost 4 bases to trimming and J lost 2 bases; unmatched junction nucleotides: 5. The DNA for the CDR3 is TGCGCCAGCAGCCGAGGGACTAGCGGGTCCACAGATACGCAGTATTTT. Its protein product is CASSRGTSGSTDTQYF.

Points on this clone: Mismatch with germline at one junction end may stem from a read error. The chain recombines TRBV23-1 with TRBJ2-1; possibly TRBD2 for D (6 bases). TRBV23-1 is filed as an ORF, its function uncertain. The CDR3 consists of 11 residues. In nucleotides, the CDR3 is TGCGCCAGCAGCCAAATGACTAGTCTGGTCTTC. This translates into CASSQMTSLVF.

This clone was observed a few times. The chain employs TRBV23-1 and TRBJ2-7; D is perhaps TRBD1 (5 bases). Being an ORF, TRBV23-1 has a function that is uncertain. With 7 bases removed from V and 1 base from J, the gap between germline ends came to 8 bases. This CDR3 contains 12 residues. CDR3 coding DNA: TGCGCCAGCACAGGGTTGTCCTACGAGCAGTACTTC. This sequence encodes CASTGLSYEQYF.

V and J are TRBV6-5 and TRBJ2-1, with 10 bases that match TRBD2. The CDR3 has 16 residues. V was pared by 2 bases and J by 7 bases, with 8 bases of the junction left unmatched. Per the germline V gene, CDR1 is MNHEY and CDR2 is SVGAGI. The CDR3 region has the DNA TGTGCCAGCAGTTACGGTCCGGGACTAGCGTCAAATGAGCAGTTCTTC. This translates into CASSYGPGLASNEQFF.

This clone was recorded a few times. The chain has TRBV5-1 and TRBJ2-3, with D hard to call. Germline V lookup: CDR1 SGHRS, CDR2 YFSETQ. The CDR3 has 12 amino acids. V was pared by 4 bases and J by 5 bases, with 8 bases between. Here the CDR3 reads CASSENRDTQYF. In nucleotides, the CDR3 is TGCGCCAGCAGCGAAAATAGAGATACGCAGTATTTT.

In the case of this clone: It is likely a read error, because the conserved phenylalanine at the end of the CDR3 is missing. Because the CDR3's place on the DNA is in doubt, the DNA is left out and the CDR3 is given as listed by TCRdb. The rearrangement links TRBV29-1 to TRBJ1-1. The CDR3 numbers 11 amino acids, ends counted. The germline V gene encodes CDR1 SQVTM and CDR2 ANQGSEA. CDR3 residues: CSVEDGNLLPL.

This chain connects TRBV28 to TRBJ2-3; TRBD2 aligns across 8 bases. J lost 2 bases, V lost 6 bases, and 4 bases had no gene match. Germline V gene data show CDR1 as MDHEN and CDR2 as SYDVKM. The CDR3 extends over 14 amino acids. CDR3 loop: CASRTGGDTDTQYF. CDR3 DNA: TGTGCCAGCAGGACCGGGGGGGACACAGATACGCAGTATTTT.

The genes are TRBV7-2 and TRBJ2-5, with D uncertain. Trimming took off 3 bases at V and 1 base at J, with 9 bases between the two ends. This CDR3 region has 14 residues. The germline V gene encodes CDR1 SGHTA and CDR2 FQGNSA. The CDR3 region is CASSFRRTQETQYF. As DNA, the CDR3 is TGTGCCAGCAGCTTTAGGAGAACCCAAGAGACCCAGTACTTC.

In regard to this clone: Other nucleotide sequences in the sample specify the same CDR3. The chain links TRBV6-6 to TRBJ2-2, with D unclear. Trimming stripped 0 bases from V and 4 bases from J, with 9 bases between. The CDR3 spans 15 residues. Germline lookup yields CDR1 MNHNY and CDR2 SVGAGI (reference sequence). The CDR3 coding sequence is TGTGCCAGCAGTTACTCGGCCAGTACCACCGGGGAGCTGTTTTTT. Its translation: CASSYSASTTGELFF.

This rearrangement joins TRBV28 to TRBJ1-4, with 7 bases fitting TRBD1. The junction had 3 bases not matched to a gene; V was cut back by 2 bases and J by 0 bases. The CDR3 loop spans 16 amino acids. From germline, CDR1 is MDHEN and CDR2 SYDVKM. CDR3 DNA sequence: TGTGCCAGCAGTTTAGACAGGGCTGCAACTAATGAAAAACTGTTTTTT. Translated: CASSLDRAATNEKLFF.

The chain employs TRBV29-1 and TRBJ2-1; 9 bases align to TRBD2. Germline values: CDR1 SQVTM, CDR2 ANQGSEA. The CDR3 has 13 amino acids. With 7 bases clipped from V and 4 bases from J, the junction kept 5 bases outside the gene matches. CDR3 in DNA: TGCAGCGGAAGCGGGGGGATATACAATGAGCAGTTCTTC. Translating it yields CSGSGGIYNEQFF.

This clone has more than one count but fewer than ten. The rearrangement uses TRBV7-3 and TRBJ2-3, with D perhaps TRBD1 or TRBD2 (5 bases each). CDR3 length: 14 residues. The V gene lost 2 bases and the J gene lost 3 bases, with 9 bases spanning the gap. CDR1 is SGHTA, CDR2 FQGTGA, per germline. The CDR3 spells CASSLGGRTDTQYF. The CDR3, as DNA: TGTGCCAGCAGCTTAGGGGGACGGACAGATACGCAGTATTTT.

With regard to this clone: Other DNA sequences in this specimen translate into the identical CDR3. The chain couples TRBV9 to TRBJ2-5; no reliable D call. The CDR3 runs to 12 residues. The germline gives CDR1 SGDLS, CDR2 YYNGEE. Trimming took off 5 bases at V and 4 bases at J, with 9 bases between the two ends. This CDR3 is CASSAVGETQYF. CDR3 DNA sequence: TGTGCCAGCAGTGCCGTGGGAGAGACCCAGTACTTC.

The chain uses TRBV9 and TRBJ2-6; TRBD1 or TRBD2 may be the D gene (5 bases each). Trimming stripped 2 bases from V and 0 bases from J, with 9 bases between. The CDR3 has 16 residues. The germline V gene has CDR1 SGDLS and CDR2 YYNGEE. Here the CDR3 reads CASSVPGHSGANVLTF. CDR3 sequence (DNA): TGTGCCAGCAGCGTGCCGGGGCACTCTGGGGCCAACGTCCTGACTTTC.

In nucleotides, the CDR3 is TGTGCCAGCTCGCTTTTCCTAGCGGGAGACAACAATGAGCAGTTCTTC. Its protein product is CASSLFLAGDNNEQFF. The V gene is TRBV18, the J gene TRBJ2-1; 10 nucleotides line up with TRBD2. Germline V CDR1 and CDR2: KGHSH, LQKENI. The CDR3 loop spans 16 amino acids. The V and J ends lost 6 bases and 5 bases, in that order; junction bases with no gene match: 10.

The chain has TRBV7-6 and TRBJ2-5; D might be TRBD1 (6 bases). V dropped 4 bases and J dropped 5 bases, with 14 bases sitting between them. The CDR3 sequence is 14 residues long. Per the germline V gene, CDR1 is SGHVS and CDR2 is FNYEAQ. This chain's CDR3 is CASSSYREGETQYF. In DNA form, the CDR3 reads TGTGCCAGCAGCTCATACAGGGAAGGGGAGACCCAGTACTTC.

This clone has only a few counts. A junction boundary mismatches the germline segment, possibly from a read error. The chain is built from TRBV29-1 and TRBJ2-5, with D perhaps being TRBD1 or TRBD2 (5 bases each). Germline V lookup: CDR1 SQVTM, CDR2 ANQGSEA. The CDR3 has 14 residues. CDR3 in DNA: TGCCGCGTTGAAACCACCGGATGGGGGAGACCCCAGTACTTC. It translates to CRVETTGWGRPQYF.

The chain carries TRBV4-2 and TRBJ2-5; no definite D call. This CDR3 is 13 amino acids long. Trimming pared 0 bases from V and 0 bases from J, leaving 2 bases between. CDR1 and CDR2 from the germline V gene are LGHNA and YNFKEQ. CDR3 sequence reads: CASSQDHQETQYF. CDR3 bases: TGTGCCAGCAGCCAAGACCACCAAGAGACCCAGTACTTC.